The next 10 T cell receptor beta chains were all read from a single sample in a study of blood T cells in healthy people across ages. Through a sample-barcoded 5' primer and a J-beta primer mix, a second PCR was run for roughly 7 to 11 cycles. TCRdb analysed the 5' RACE reads with MiXCR anew, one entry per CDR3 protein. The profile shows 1.2 million to 1.5 million distinct CDR3 sequences, 42% of them singletons. Sequences were obtained from blood. All receptors come from a woman younger than 35 in good health.

The V call is TRBV7-8, the J call TRBJ2-2; TRBD1 might be the D (6 bases). The CDR3 has 17 residues. The V end was cut by 3 bases, the J end by 1 base, with 15 bases between. Germline loops: CDR1 SGHVS, CDR2 FQNEAQ. The CDR3 coding sequence is TGTGCCAGCAGCTTGGGAGTCGGGACAAAGAACACCGGGGAGCTGTTTTTT. Amino acid sequence: CASSLGVGTKNTGELFF.

The chain uses TRBV2 and TRBJ1-6; D is uncertain. Looked up from germline, CDR1 is SNHLY and CDR2 is FYNNEI. V lost 0 bases to trimming and J lost 10 bases, with 7 bases between them. The CDR3 loop spans 13 amino acids. CDR3 in amino acids: CASSEAEGSPLHF. CDR3 bases: TGTGCCAGCAGTGAAGCTGAAGGGTCACCCCTCCACTTT.

This clonotype has at least ten counts. J is TRBJ2-3 and V is TRBV12-3 or TRBV12-4; TRBD2 aligns across 7 bases. The V segment lost 5 bases and the J segment 0 bases; nucleotides outside the gene matches: 11. The CDR3 length is 17 residues. This CDR3 is CASSRYGGSRSTDTQYF. The CDR3 coding sequence is TGTGCCAGCAGTCGATATGGCGGGAGCCGTAGCACAGATACGCAGTATTTT.

V and J are TRBV6-2 or TRBV6-3 and TRBJ1-2, with unresolved D. The CDR3 sequence is 12 residues long. With 1 base removed from V and 5 bases from J, the gap between germline ends came to 5 bases. CDR1 MNHEY and CDR2 SVGEGT come from the germline V gene. The CDR3 reads CASSYFQYGYTF. The CDR3 DNA follows: TGTGCCAGCAGTTACTTCCAATATGGCTACACCTTC.

This chain links TRBV6-6 with TRBJ2-3, with D perhaps matching TRBD2 (6 bases). CDR1 is MNHNY, CDR2 SVGAGI, per germline (reference sequence). CDR3 size: 13 residues. V lost 10 bases, J lost 2 bases, and 13 bases lay in between. The CDR3 region is CATMGRNTDTQYF. In DNA form, the CDR3 reads TGTGCCACCATGGGGAGGAACACAGATACGCAGTATTTT.

This chain links TRBV20-1 with TRBJ1-3, with D possibly matching TRBD1 (5 bases). The CDR3 has 15 residues. Germline V gene sequence: CDR1 DFQATT, CDR2 SNEGSKA (reference sequence). V dropped 4 bases and J dropped 2 bases, with 15 bases sitting between them. Here the CDR3 reads CSAMEIQGAGNTIYF. Written as DNA, the CDR3 is TGCAGTGCTATGGAAATTCAGGGTGCTGGAAACACCATATATTTT.

V gene TRBV4-2 combines with J gene TRBJ2-3; no clear D gene. V was cut by 0 bases and J by 7 bases, with 11 bases left in between. This CDR3 contains 14 residues. Germline V gives CDR1 LGHNA, CDR2 YNFKEQ. The CDR3 is CASSQESRSNTQYF. CDR3 DNA sequence: TGTGCCAGCAGCCAAGAAAGTCGGTCGAATACGCAGTATTTT.

The table lists this clonotype with a few counts. V and J are TRBV11-3 and TRBJ2-4; a possible D gene is TRBD1 (7 bases). Trimming pared 6 bases from V and 3 bases from J, leaving 9 bases between. Germline V gene lookup returns CDR1 SGHNT and CDR2 YENEEA. This CDR3 region has 13 residues. The CDR3 loop reads CASSQGGKNIQYF. CDR3 sequence (DNA): TGTGCCAGCAGTCAGGGGGGCAAAAACATTCAGTACTTC.

This clonotype was seen a few times. The J gene is TRBJ2-3, the V gene TRBV20-1, with D maybe TRBD2 (6 bases). Looked up from germline, CDR1 is DFQATT and CDR2 is SNEGSKA (reference sequence). V lost 5 bases, J lost 2 bases, and 17 bases lay in between. The CDR3 runs 15 residues. The CDR3 region has the DNA TGCAGTGCTCCGATAGCGGAAAAGGCCACAGATACGCAGTATTTT. Its protein is CSAPIAEKATDTQYF.

This clonotype came up once. The rearrangement uses TRBV18 and TRBJ2-3; D perhaps matches TRBD1 (5 bases). Trimming took 6 bases from V and 1 from J, leaving 17 bases between them. The length of the CDR3 is 16 residues. The germline CDR1 and CDR2 sequences are KGHSH and LQKENI. CDR3 nucleotides: TGTGCCAGCTCCCGAGACAGCCCCGGAGGCACAGATACGCAGTATTTT. Protein product: CASSRDSPGGTDTQYF.